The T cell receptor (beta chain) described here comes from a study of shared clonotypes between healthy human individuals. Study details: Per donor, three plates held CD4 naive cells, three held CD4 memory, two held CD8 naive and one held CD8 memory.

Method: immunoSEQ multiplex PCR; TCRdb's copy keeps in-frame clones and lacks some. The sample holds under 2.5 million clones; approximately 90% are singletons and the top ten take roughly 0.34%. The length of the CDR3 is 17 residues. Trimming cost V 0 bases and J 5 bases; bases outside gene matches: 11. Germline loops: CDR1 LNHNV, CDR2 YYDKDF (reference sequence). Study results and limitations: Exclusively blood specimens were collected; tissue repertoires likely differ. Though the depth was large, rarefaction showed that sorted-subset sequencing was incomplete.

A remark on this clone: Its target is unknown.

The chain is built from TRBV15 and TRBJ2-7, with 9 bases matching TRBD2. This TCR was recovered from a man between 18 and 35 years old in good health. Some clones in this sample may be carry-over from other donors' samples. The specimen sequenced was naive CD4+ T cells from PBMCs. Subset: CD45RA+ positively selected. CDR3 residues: CATSRDLPGLALNEQYF. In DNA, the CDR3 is TGTGCCACCAGCAGAGATCTACCGGGACTAGCATTGAACGAGCAGTACTTC.